The rows below give T cell receptor beta chains drawn from one sample of a study of T cell responses to AZD1222 COVID-19 vaccine. The data were produced by immunoSEQ multiplex PCR, yet TCRdb's version contains in-frame clones alone and is incomplete. The sample has 100,000 to 130,000 clones, around 90% seen once. This specimen consisted of peripheral blood, obtained on day 0 of AZD1222 vaccination. The receptors originated from an adult in good health. Each CDR3 is given with its conserved first and last residue. The order of the fields is V gene, J gene, D gene, clone size, CDR3 DNA, CDR3 protein. The D gene is left open where the match is weak. Size is omitted from some rows. Given values are once, few, many or a class for expanded clones.

TRBV6-5	TRBJ1-2	NA	NA	TGTGCCAGCAGTTATAGGGAGGACAGCCCCTATGGCTACACCTTC	CASSYREDSPYGYTF
TRBV19	TRBJ2-3	TRBD2	NA	TGTGCCAGTAGTCCAGCTAGCGGGAGCCGCGAAGATACGCAGTATTTT	CASSPASGSREDTQYF
TRBV9	TRBJ1-4	NA	NA	TGTGCCAGCAGCGGCGGTGGTAATGAAAAACTGTTTTTT	CASSGGGNEKLFF
TRBV7-3	TRBJ1-1	TRBD1	once	TGTGCCAGCAGCTCTTCCGGGACAGGGGCCACCACTGAAGCTTTCTTT	CASSSSGTGATTEAFF
TRBV2	TRBJ2-2	TRBD2	NA	TGTGCCAGCAGAGCCGCTTGGACTAGACCTCGGGACACCGGGGAGCTGTTTTTT	CASRAAWTRPRDTGELFF
TRBV4-1	TRBJ1-6	NA	few	TGCGCCAGCAGCTACTTTACAGGGAATTCACCCCTCCACTTT	CASSYFTGNSPLHF
TRBV27	TRBJ2-5	TRBD2	NA	TGTGCCAGCAGTTTTGTGGCTGGACTAGGCGAGACCCAGTACTTC	CASSFVAGLGETQYF
TRBV11-2	TRBJ2-7	NA	NA	TGTGCCAGCAGCTCGCAAGGATCCTACGAGCAGTACTTC	CASSSQGSYEQYF
TRBV6-1	TRBJ1-5	TRBD1	NA	TGTGCCAGCAGTGAAGCGACAGGGTATCAGCCCCAGCATTTT	CASSEATGYQPQHF
TRBV10-2	TRBJ2-1	NA	NA	TGCGCCAGCAGTCTACAGGGAGGCGAGCAGTTCTTC	CASSLQGGEQFF
TRBV10-3	TRBJ2-1	TRBD2	NA	TGTGCCTCCAGGACTAGCGGCAATGAGCAGTTCTTC	CASRTSGNEQFF
TRBV19	TRBJ1-1	NA	NA	TGTGCCAGTAGTATAGGGGTGGGCAGGGAGAGGACTGAAGCTTTCTTT	CASSIGVGRERTEAFF
TRBV7-3	TRBJ1-1	NA	few	TGTGCCAGCAGCTTGTTCAACGGGGGTGACGCTTTCTTT	CASSLFNGGDAFF
TRBV6-2/TRBV6-3	TRBJ1-1	TRBD1	once	TGTGCCAGCAGCCCCCCGGAGACAGGGGGCCTGAACACTGAAGCTTTCTTT	CASSPPETGGLNTEAFF
TRBV12-5	TRBJ2-3	NA	few	TGTGCTAGTGGTTTCCGCAGCGATACGCAGTATTTT	CASGFRSDTQYF
TRBV19	TRBJ2-1	TRBD1	NA	TGTGCCAGTCTGGGACAGTCGGCCTACAATGAGCAGTTCTTC	CASLGQSAYNEQFF
TRBV4-1	TRBJ2-1	NA	NA	TGCGCCAGCAGCCTAGCCGCCTCACGAGAGCAGTTCTTC	CASSLAASREQFF
TRBV7-6	TRBJ2-2	NA	NA	TGTGCCAGCAGCCCCTCACCCGGGACCACGAACACCGGGGAGCTGTTTTTT	CASSPSPGTTNTGELFF
TRBV28	TRBJ1-1	NA	NA	TGTGCCAGCAGTTCGGCAGGGGCGAACACTGAAGCTTTCTTT	CASSSAGANTEAFF
TRBV2	TRBJ2-7	NA	NA	TGTGCCAGCAGCCTTAGCTCCTACGAGCAGTACTTC	CASSLSSYEQYF
TRBV27	TRBJ2-7	NA	NA	TGTGCCAGCAGTTCCCTCGACACCTACGAGCAGTACTTC	CASSSLDTYEQYF
TRBV6-5	TRBJ2-1	TRBD2	NA	TGTGCCAGCAGCCGCCCGGGGGGGAGGAGCAATGAGCAGTTCTTC	CASSRPGGRSNEQFF
TRBV7-3	TRBJ2-3	NA	NA	TGTGCCAGCAGCTTAGGGCTCAACCCCGGCACAGATACGCAGTATTTT	CASSLGLNPGTDTQYF
TRBV4-1	TRBJ2-7	NA	few	TGCGCCAGCAGCCAAGAACAGACAGGATCCTACGAGCAGTACTTC	CASSQEQTGSYEQYF